A selection of T cell receptor beta chains follows, all from one sample in a study of blood T cells in healthy people across ages. MiXCR was run by TCRdb on the 5' RACE reads, yielding one entry per CDR3 protein. The table shows more than 1.4 million distinct CDR3 sequences, with 42% occurring only once. The sequenced sample was blood. The receptors derive from a woman aged 18 to 35 in good health. The CDR3 runs from the conserved cysteine through the conserved F or W. D genes are given only for firm matches. Only part of the rows carry a size: once, few, many, or a class if the clone is expanded.

j_call: TRBJ2-1; v_call: TRBV6-6; clone_size: few; d_call: -; cdr3_nt: TGTGCCAGCAGTCCCCGACAAGGAGTCCGCTACAATGAGCAGTTCTTC; cdr3_aa: CASSPRQGVRYNEQFF
j_call: TRBJ2-1; v_call: TRBV12-3/TRBV12-4; clone_size: -; d_call: TRBD2; cdr3_nt: TGTGCCAGCACTTTCGCTAGCGGGAGGGTCAATGAGCAGTTCTTC; cdr3_aa: CASTFASGRVNEQFF
j_call: TRBJ1-2; v_call: TRBV10-3; clone_size: -; d_call: -; cdr3_nt: TGTGCCATCAGTGAGGGGCAGTTCTATGGCTACACCTTC; cdr3_aa: CAISEGQFYGYTF
j_call: TRBJ1-2; v_call: TRBV4-2; clone_size: -; d_call: -; cdr3_nt: TGTACCAGCAGCCAAGATCCCGGGTATGGCTACACCTTC; cdr3_aa: CTSSQDPGYGYTF
j_call: TRBJ1-6; v_call: TRBV12-3/TRBV12-4; clone_size: -; d_call: -; cdr3_nt: TGTGCCAGCAGTTTAGGGTGGGGAGGGTCACCCCTCCACTTT; cdr3_aa: CASSLGWGGSPLHF
j_call: TRBJ2-7; v_call: TRBV27; clone_size: once; d_call: -; cdr3_nt: TGTGCCAGCAGTCACTGGGGGGATGAGCAGTACTTC; cdr3_aa: CASSHWGDEQYF
j_call: TRBJ1-5; v_call: TRBV20-1; clone_size: -; d_call: -; cdr3_nt: TGCAGTGCTAGAGAGTTTGAGGCAGGCGATCCTTTGGGCAATCAGCCCCAGCATTTT; cdr3_aa: CSAREFEAGDPLGNQPQHF
j_call: TRBJ2-3; v_call: TRBV7-9; clone_size: -; d_call: TRBD2; cdr3_nt: TGTGCCAGCAGCTTAGACCGCAGCGGGGACACAGATACGCAGTATTTT; cdr3_aa: CASSLDRSGDTDTQYF
j_call: TRBJ1-1; v_call: TRBV7-9; clone_size: few; d_call: TRBD1; cdr3_nt: TGTGCCAGCAGCTTCCCGACAGGGATCGCTTTCTTT; cdr3_aa: CASSFPTGIAFF
j_call: TRBJ2-1; v_call: TRBV5-1; clone_size: -; d_call: TRBD1; cdr3_nt: TGCGCCAGCACCGACCGGCCGGGACAGAAAGACAATGAGCAGTTCTTC; cdr3_aa: CASTDRPGQKDNEQFF
j_call: TRBJ1-5; v_call: TRBV10-3; clone_size: many; d_call: -; cdr3_nt: TGTGCCATCAGTGAGGGCGGAGGGACCTTAAATCAGCCCCAGCATTTT; cdr3_aa: CAISEGGGTLNQPQHF
j_call: TRBJ2-3; v_call: TRBV3-1; clone_size: -; d_call: -; cdr3_nt: TGTGCCAGCAGCCGAAGTGATAGTACGCAGTATTTT; cdr3_aa: CASSRSDSTQYF
j_call: TRBJ2-1; v_call: TRBV15; clone_size: -; d_call: -; cdr3_nt: TGTGCCACCAGCAGAGGGGGTGAGCAGTTCTTC; cdr3_aa: CATSRGGEQFF
j_call: TRBJ2-7; v_call: TRBV27; clone_size: few; d_call: TRBD1; cdr3_nt: TGTGCCAGCAGTTTAAGGACAGGGAGGTCAGGCGAGCAGTACTTC; cdr3_aa: CASSLRTGRSGEQYF
j_call: TRBJ2-1; v_call: TRBV20-1; clone_size: -; d_call: TRBD2; cdr3_nt: TGCAGTGCCCCGGACGCGCGGGGGGCCTATACGAATGAGCAGTTCTTC; cdr3_aa: CSAPDARGAYTNEQFF
j_call: TRBJ2-1; v_call: TRBV5-1; clone_size: -; d_call: TRBD2; cdr3_nt: TGCGCCAGCAGCCGAACGACTAGCGGGGGAGGAAATGAGCAGTTCTTC; cdr3_aa: CASSRTTSGGGNEQFF